This passage covers 12 T cell receptor beta chains from one sample sequenced in a study of CD4 T cells in relation to SARS-CoV-2 and coronaviruses. Generated by immunoSEQ multiplex PCR, the TCRdb table keeps only in-frame clones and is missing some. The sample holds under 70,000 clones; around 86% are singletons and the top ten take around 1.3%. Before the COVID-19 pandemic, during about 2011-2019, CD4+ T cells were taken from unexposed donors. The sample comprised memory CD4+ T cells from PBMCs. The source is a human donor in good health.

This sequence joins TRBV2 and TRBJ2-2; 10 nucleotides align to TRBD1. After removal of 6 bases from V and 4 bases from J, the junction contained 8 bases not matched to a gene. Germline CDR1 SNHLY, CDR2 FYNNEI. This CDR3 region has 16 residues. DNA of the CDR3: TGTGCCAGCAGGTGGGGACAGGGGTTCGCCACCGGGGAGCTGTTTTTT. This codes for CASRWGQGFATGELFF.

The chain is built from TRBV5-5 and TRBJ1-4; TRBD1 aligns across 9 bases. V lost 4 bases and J lost 7; bases outside the gene matches: 8. The CDR3 runs to 15 residues. Looked up from germline, CDR1 is SGHKS and CDR2 is YYEKEE (reference sequence). CDR3 region: CASSPGQGMGEKLFF. In DNA, the CDR3 is TGTGCCAGCAGCCCCGGACAGGGGATGGGTGAAAAACTGTTTTTT.

The chain is built from TRBV2 and TRBJ1-6, with 7 positions matching TRBD1. Trimming removed 0 bases from V and 4 bases from J; junction bases left unmatched: 12. CDR1 and CDR2 (germline): SNHLY, FYNNEI. This CDR3 region has 19 residues. In DNA form, the CDR3 reads TGTGCCAGCAGTGAAGCATCGCGAGGACAGGCAACATATAATTCACCCCTCCACTTT. Protein product: CASSEASRGQATYNSPLHF.

The chain combines TRBV5-1 with TRBJ1-4, with 8 nucleotides matching TRBD1. Germline loops: CDR1 SGHRS, CDR2 YFSETQ. V was pared by 2 bases and J by 5 bases, with 5 bases of the junction left unmatched. The CDR3 is 15 residues long. The CDR3, as DNA: TGCGCCAGCAGCTTACAGGACAGGGAAAATGAAAAACTGTTTTTT. Translated: CASSLQDRENEKLFF. Drawing the rest from reference TRBV5-1 and TRBJ1-4, the complete variable domain is KAGVTQTPRYLIKTRGQQVTLSCSPISGHRSVSWYQQTPGQGLQFLFEYFSETQRNKGNFPGRFSGRQFSNSRSEMNVSTLELGDSALYLCASSLQDRENEKLFFGSGTQLSVL.

The J gene is TRBJ2-5, the V gene TRBV6-5; 11 bases map to TRBD1. The germline V gene has CDR1 MNHEY and CDR2 SVGAGI. This CDR3 has 14 amino acids. V lost 0 bases to trimming and J lost 9 bases; unmatched junction nucleotides: 3. The DNA for the CDR3 is TGTGCCAGCAGTTACTCTGGGACAGGGGGTGCCCAGTACTTC. Its protein is CASSYSGTGGAQYF.

This clone came up once. The rearrangement uses TRBV19 and TRBJ1-5; D remains unclear. This CDR3 contains 16 residues. Germline V gives CDR1 LNHDA, CDR2 SQIVND (reference sequence). Trimming removed 3 bases at V and 0 bases at J, with 12 bases between. The chain's CDR3 is CASSILTLYSNQPQHF. The CDR3, as DNA: TGTGCCAGTAGTATCCTCACCCTCTATAGCAATCAGCCCCAGCATTTT.

This clone was counted a single time. The chain carries TRBV30 and TRBJ1-2; D uncertain. V was pared by 3 bases and J by 13 bases, with 12 bases between. Germline CDR1 GTSNPN, CDR2 SVGIG (reference sequence). This CDR3 has 10 amino acids. The CDR3 sequence is CAWSPLVSTF. The CDR3 DNA follows: TGTGCCTGGAGCCCCCTTGTGAGCACCTTC.

This CDR3 reads CASSSGSANSGANVLTF. The CDR3 nucleotides read TGCGCCAGCAGCAGTGGGTCAGCCAACTCTGGGGCCAACGTCCTGACTTTC. The chain recombines TRBV5-1 with TRBJ2-6; D unclear. The germline V gene has CDR1 SGHRS and CDR2 YFSETQ. The V and J ends lost 4 bases and 0 bases respectively, with 14 bases between them. The CDR3 contains 17 residues.

J is TRBJ2-7 and V is TRBV18; D possibly corresponds to TRBD1 (5 bases). Germline CDR1 KGHSH, CDR2 LQKENI. V was cut by 0 bases and J by 2 bases, with 8 bases left in between. The CDR3 loop spans 14 amino acids. CDR3 coding DNA: TGTGCCAGCTCACCACCGTCCAGGGCCTACGAGCAGTACTTC. Translating gives CASSPPSRAYEQYF.

This chain joins TRBV4-1 and TRBJ1-4; D is unresolved. The CDR3 totals 14 residues. Germline V gene sequence: CDR1 MGHRA, CDR2 YSYEKL. V was shortened by 2 bases and J by 8 bases, with 12 bases between the two germline ends. The CDR3 nucleotides read TGCGCCAGCAGCCAATTACGTATAGGAGAAAAACTGTTTTTT. It specifies CASSQLRIGEKLFF.

The rearrangement links TRBV5-1 to TRBJ1-1; D is perhaps TRBD1 (5 bases). This CDR3 comprises 15 residues. CDR1 is SGHRS and CDR2 is YFSETQ in the germline V gene. Trimming removed 6 bases at V and 3 bases at J, with 18 bases between. For the CDR3, the DNA is TGCGCCAGCAAGCTCGGGGGGGGAGGCGACACTGAAGCTTTCTTT. It codes for CASKLGGGGDTEAFF.

The chain links TRBV27 to TRBJ2-7; 14 nucleotides match TRBD2. Unmatched junction bases numbered 16, after V lost 6 bases and J lost 3 bases. Germline lookup yields CDR1 MNHEY and CDR2 SMNVEV (reference sequence). This CDR3 is 19 amino acids long. CDR3: CASSSTGTSGRRDIYEQYF. CDR3 coding DNA: TGTGCCAGCAGCTCAACCGGGACTAGCGGGAGAAGGGATATCTACGAGCAGTACTTC.